Following are 32 T cell receptor beta chains from one sample sequenced in a study of T cell responses to AZD1222 COVID-19 vaccine. Assay: immunoSEQ multiplex PCR; the TCRdb copy retains only in-frame clones and omits some. The sample shows tens of thousands of clones, 84% of them seen only once. The source material was peripheral blood, sampled on day 0 of AZD1222 vaccination. The receptors shown here come from an adult in good health.

This chain uses TRBV13 with TRBJ2-1, with D unresolved. Germline CDR1 and CDR2: PRHDT and FYEKMQ (reference sequence). The V end lost 2 bases, the J end lost 0 bases, and 14 bases lay between the germline ends. This CDR3 has 17 residues. The CDR3 loop is CASSLSGRRVSYNEQFF. The CDR3 nucleotides are TGTGCCAGCAGCTTAAGTGGGCGACGGGTCTCCTACAATGAGCAGTTCTTC.

J is TRBJ2-7 and V is TRBV19; D is possibly TRBD1 or TRBD2 (5 bases each). Trimming left V 3 bases short and J 7 bases short, with 25 bases between. CDR1 is LNHDA, CDR2 SQIVND, per germline (reference sequence). CDR3 length: 17 amino acids. CDR3 nucleotide sequence: TGTGCCAGTAGTATTCGAAAAGGGGCAGCCCAGACGGGGGAGCAGTACTTC. As protein: CASSIRKGAAQTGEQYF. The whole variable domain, filled in from reference TRBV19 and TRBJ2-7, reads DGGITQSPKYLFRKEGQNVTLSCEQNLNHDAMYWYRQDPGQGLRLIYYSQIVNDFQKGDIAEGYSVSREKKESFPLTVTSAQKNPTAFYLCASSIRKGAAQTGEQYFGPGTRLTVT.

As regards this clone: The junction departs from the called germline gene at one end, perhaps through a read error. The chain's CDR3 is CASSIGTATNF. The DNA for the CDR3 is TGTGCCAGTAGTATAGGGACAGCCACCAACTTC. This sequence joins TRBV19 and TRBJ2-4, with a possible D match to TRBD1 (6 bases). Germline V gene lookup returns CDR1 LNHDA and CDR2 SQIVND (reference sequence). The CDR3 totals 11 residues.

The chain couples TRBV11-2 to TRBJ2-7; maybe TRBD2 (5 bases). The V gene's germline CDR1 is SGHAT and CDR2 FQNNGV. V was cut by 5 bases and J by 7 bases, with 12 bases left in between. This CDR3 region has 12 residues. Written as DNA, the CDR3 is TGTGCCAGCAGCCCATCCCGCGGGGAGCAGTACTTC. Translation: CASSPSRGEQYF.

This clone has just one count. The gene calls are TRBV4-2 and TRBJ1-2; D unresolved. The CDR3 contains 13 residues. Germline values: CDR1 LGHNA, CDR2 YNFKEQ. The V and J ends lost 5 bases and 2 bases respectively, with 9 bases between them. CDR3 nucleotide sequence: TGTGCCAGCAGCGGCACCGAAAACTATGGCTACACCTTC. Residues: CASSGTENYGYTF.

The sample holds a few counts of this clone. The V gene is TRBV4-3, the J gene TRBJ1-1, with D possibly matching TRBD1 (5 bases). Germline CDR1 reads LGHNA; CDR2 reads YSLEER. The V end lost 4 bases, the J end lost 1 base, and 16 bases lay between the germline ends. The length of the CDR3 is 16 residues. CDR3 loop: CASSPGTGRKNTEAFF. CDR3 DNA: TGCGCCAGCAGCCCGGGGACGGGGCGAAAGAACACTGAAGCTTTCTTT.

The chain combines TRBV12-3 or TRBV12-4 with TRBJ2-7, with D hard to call. CDR3 length: 12 amino acids. V gave up 3 bases and J gave up 4 bases, with 7 bases separating them. Here the CDR3 reads CASSLTVYEQYF. CDR3 nucleotides: TGTGCCAGCAGTTTGACGGTATACGAGCAGTACTTC.

This chain links TRBV7-8 with TRBJ1-2; D call uncertain. Germline CDR1 SGHVS, CDR2 FQNEAQ. V shed 2 bases and J shed 8 bases, with 12 bases lying between them. The CDR3 is made up of 13 amino acids. The CDR3 DNA reads TGTGCCAGCAGCTTATCAGGTTATCGGGGCTACACCTTC. It translates to CASSLSGYRGYTF.

The chain employs TRBV6-2 or TRBV6-3 and TRBJ1-6; the D is unclear. This CDR3 spans 15 amino acids. V shed 7 bases and J shed 3 bases, with 13 bases lying between them. Germline CDR1 MNHEY, CDR2 SVGEGT. Here the CDR3 reads CASNPEGDYNSPLHF. CDR3 DNA sequence: TGTGCCAGCAACCCTGAGGGTGACTATAATTCACCCCTCCACTTT.

The V gene is TRBV10-3, the J gene TRBJ1-5; unclear D gene. The CDR3 covers 13 residues. Germline CDR1 and CDR2: ENHRY and SYGVKD. Deletions cut 5 bases from V and 0 bases from J, with 5 bases between. CDR3 residues: CAISSGSNQPQHF. The CDR3 DNA is TGTGCCATCAGTTCAGGTAGCAATCAGCCCCAGCATTTT.

This clone was counted between two and nine times. The chain couples TRBV6-5 to TRBJ1-1; no definite D call. Trimming stripped 6 bases from V and 6 bases from J, with 17 bases between. This CDR3 comprises 14 residues. In germline, CDR1 is MNHEY, CDR2 SVGAGI. The CDR3 nucleotides read TGTGCCAGCAGCCGAGCAGAAGGTCGGGCTGAAGCTTTCTTT. Its translation: CASSRAEGRAEAFF.

V usage is TRBV6-5 and J usage is TRBJ1-2; no clear D. Between the trimmed V and J ends, which lost 6 bases and 0 bases, there was a span of 8 bases. The CDR3 has 13 residues. The germline CDR1 and CDR2 sequences are MNHEY and SVGAGI. The CDR3 protein is CASRFGANYGYTF. Here the CDR3 DNA reads TGTGCCAGCAGATTCGGGGCTAACTATGGCTACACCTTC.

V usage is TRBV2 and J usage is TRBJ1-2; D possibly corresponds to TRBD1 (5 bases). CDR1 and CDR2 from the germline V gene are SNHLY and FYNNEI. CDR3 length: 13 amino acids. Trimming removed 4 bases at V and 4 bases at J, with 10 bases between. The CDR3 region has the DNA TGTGCCAGCAGTGGGACACTACGCTATGGCTACACCTTC. Its translation: CASSGTLRYGYTF.

The chain uses TRBV4-1 and TRBJ1-4; D is unresolved. Trimming removed 4 bases from V and 3 bases from J, with 9 bases in between. The CDR3 contains 14 residues. Germline V gene lookup returns CDR1 MGHRA and CDR2 YSYEKL. The CDR3 loop is CASSRGEANEKLFF. The CDR3 DNA reads as TGCGCCAGCAGCCGTGGGGAGGCTAATGAAAAACTGTTTTTT.

This clone was observed a few times. The chain joins TRBV3-1 (or the pseudogene TRBV3-2) to TRBJ2-1; D is unresolved. The CDR3 loop spans 12 amino acids. Trimming shortened V by 5 bases and J by 7 bases, and 9 bases separated the two germline ends. Germline assignment: CDR1 LGHDT and CDR2 YNNKEL (reference sequence). This CDR3 is CASSAPKNEQFF. CDR3 DNA: TGTGCCAGCAGCGCGCCGAAGAATGAGCAGTTCTTC.

The rearrangement links TRBV4-2 to TRBJ1-4; 10 positions agree with TRBD1. Losses at the gene ends were 4 bases for V and 8 bases for J; bases not matched to a gene: 4. CDR1 is LGHNA and CDR2 is YNFKEQ in the germline V gene. CDR3 length: 14 residues. The CDR3 loop is CASSRDRGEEKLFF. The CDR3 region has the DNA TGTGCCAGCAGCCGGGACAGGGGCGAAGAAAAACTGTTTTTT.

V is TRBV5-1 and J is TRBJ2-2, with TRBD2 identical over 13 bases. The CDR3 totals 17 residues. From germline, CDR1 is SGHRS and CDR2 YFSETQ. V shed 4 bases, J shed 7 bases, and the junction held 10 bases outside the gene matches. The CDR3 protein is CASSEGLAGPGDGELFF. Here the CDR3 DNA reads TGCGCCAGCAGCGAGGGACTAGCGGGGCCCGGGGACGGGGAGCTGTTTTTT. Full variable domain (rest looked up from reference TRBV5-1 and TRBJ2-2): KAGVTQTPRYLIKTRGQQVTLSCSPISGHRSVSWYQQTPGQGLQFLFEYFSETQRNKGNFPGRFSGRQFSNSRSEMNVSTLELGDSALYLCASSEGLAGPGDGELFFGEGSRLTVL.

This clone was found once. The rearrangement links TRBV6-2 or TRBV6-3 to TRBJ2-5, with D possibly matching TRBD2 (5 bases). Germline loops: CDR1 MNHEY, CDR2 SVGEGT. The CDR3 loop spans 14 amino acids. V was clipped by 5 bases and J by 2 bases, with 12 bases between them. The CDR3, as DNA: TGTGCCAGCAGTGTACGACGGGGACAAGAGACCCAGTACTTC. Translated: CASSVRRGQETQYF.

This clone was seen more than once but under ten times. This sequence joins TRBV30 and TRBJ1-2; 7 nucleotides match TRBD1. Germline V gives CDR1 GTSNPN, CDR2 SVGIG (reference sequence). With 2 bases clipped from V and 8 bases from J, the junction kept 14 bases outside the gene matches. The CDR3 spans 15 residues. As DNA, the CDR3 is TGTGCCTGGAGTCTGACAGGGACCGTCAGGATCGGCTACACCTTC. The encoded protein is CAWSLTGTVRIGYTF.

The table lists this clone with a few counts. This rearrangement joins TRBV6-2 or TRBV6-3 to TRBJ2-3, with unresolved D. CDR3 length: 12 amino acids. Looked up from germline, CDR1 is MNHEY and CDR2 is SVGEGT. V gave up 3 bases and J gave up 6 bases, with 7 bases separating them. The DNA of the CDR3 is TGTGCCAGCAGTTATCCAGTCGATACGCAGTATTTT. This codes for CASSYPVDTQYF.

The gene calls are TRBV7-2 and TRBJ1-5; unclear D gene. The CDR3 is 15 residues long. V was clipped by 1 base and J by 3 bases, with 10 bases between them. Per the germline V gene, CDR1 is SGHTA and CDR2 is FQGNSA. The CDR3 loop reads CASSLELSDNQPQHF. Here the CDR3 DNA reads TGTGCCAGCAGCTTAGAACTATCGGACAATCAGCCCCAGCATTTT.

V and J are TRBV19 and TRBJ2-7; D may be TRBD1 (5 bases). From germline, CDR1 is LNHDA and CDR2 SQIVND (reference sequence). This CDR3 is built from 15 residues. Trimming removed 3 bases from V and 2 bases from J, with 14 bases in between. CDR3 residues: CASSMGRGSPYEQYF. In DNA, the CDR3 is TGTGCCAGTAGTATGGGTAGGGGAAGTCCCTACGAGCAGTACTTC.

The chain recombines TRBV12-2 with TRBJ1-3; the DNA was not compared with TRBD1, the D call given in the table. TRBV12-2 is tagged as a pseudogene. This CDR3 spans 17 amino acids. The CDR3 region is CASRLGGHESSGNTIYF. The CDR3, as DNA: TGTGCAAGTCGCTTAGGTGGACACGAGAGCTCTGGAAACACCATATATTTT.

This clone was seen only a few times. The V gene is TRBV9, the J gene TRBJ2-2; 7 positions match TRBD2. The CDR3 has 15 residues. From germline, CDR1 is SGDLS and CDR2 YYNGEE. With V trimmed by 7 bases and J by 0 bases, 6 bases remained unmatched. The CDR3: CASRGDPTNTGELFF. The CDR3 nucleotides read TGTGCCAGCCGGGGGGACCCTACGAACACCGGGGAGCTGTTTTTT.

The chain carries TRBV24-1 and TRBJ1-2; no definite D call. The V end lost 1 base, the J end lost 3 bases, and 8 bases lay between the germline ends. Germline V CDR1 and CDR2: KGHDR, SFDVKD. This CDR3 has 14 amino acids. DNA for the CDR3: TGTGCCACCAGTGATTTTCCGGTTGACTATGGCTACACCTTC. Translation: CATSDFPVDYGYTF.

The rearrangement links TRBV4-1 to TRBJ1-5; D might be TRBD1 (5 bases). V shed 1 base and J shed 6 bases, with 13 bases lying between them. This CDR3 is built from 15 residues. Germline V gene data show CDR1 as MGHRA and CDR2 as YSYEKL. CDR3 region: CASSQGEGSFQPQHF. The DNA of the CDR3 is TGCGCCAGCAGCCAAGGGGAGGGGAGCTTTCAGCCCCAGCATTTT.

The chain has TRBV28 and TRBJ1-1; TRBD1 might be the D (6 bases). With 8 bases removed from V and 6 bases from J, the gap between germline ends came to 19 bases. Per the germline V gene, CDR1 is MDHEN and CDR2 is SYDVKM. The length of the CDR3 is 14 residues. Here the CDR3 DNA reads TGTGCCAGCGTCATTTCAAGGGGGGCGCCTGAAGCTTTCTTT. Translated, it gives CASVISRGAPEAFF.

The rearrangement joins TRBV4-2 to TRBJ2-7, with 7 bases lining up with TRBD1. CDR1 is LGHNA, CDR2 YNFKEQ, per germline. CDR3 length equals 16 residues. V shed 0 bases, J shed 4 bases, and the junction held 9 bases outside the gene matches. The DNA of the CDR3 is TGTGCCAGCAGCCAAGATCCCGGGACAGTGGATTACGAGCAGTACTTC. Protein: CASSQDPGTVDYEQYF.

The chain is built from TRBV7-9 and TRBJ2-7, with TRBD1 identical over 7 bases. This CDR3 region has 16 residues. Germline V gives CDR1 SEHNR, CDR2 FQNEAQ (reference sequence). Unmatched junction bases numbered 6, after V lost 1 base and J lost 0 bases. In DNA, the CDR3 is TGTGCCAGCAGCTTAGTCGACAGGGATAGCTCCTACGAGCAGTACTTC. This sequence encodes CASSLVDRDSSYEQYF.

The chain is built from TRBV28 and TRBJ2-2, with 7 bases matching TRBD2. V gave up 10 bases and J gave up 7 bases; unmatched junction bases: 12. The CDR3 loop spans 14 amino acids. Germline lookup yields CDR1 MDHEN and CDR2 SYDVKM. CDR3 nucleotides: TGTGCCACAAGACCGGGATCGGGGGGCGGGGAGCTGTTTTTT. Protein: CATRPGSGGGELFF.

The sample holds one count of this clone. The chain recombines TRBV15 with TRBJ1-2, with D uncertain. This CDR3 is 14 amino acids long. Germline V lookup: CDR1 LNHNV, CDR2 YYDKDF (reference sequence). V shed 0 bases and J shed 4 bases, with 9 bases lying between them. The CDR3 here is CATSRDKGLYGYTF. The CDR3 region has the DNA TGTGCCACCAGCAGAGATAAGGGCCTCTATGGCTACACCTTC.

The sample holds a few counts of this clone. The chain employs TRBV9 and TRBJ1-1; D unclear. V lost 0 bases to trimming and J lost 3 bases, with 9 bases between them. From germline, CDR1 is SGDLS and CDR2 YYNGEE. CDR3 length: 14 residues. The CDR3 protein is CASSVGVGDTEAFF. The CDR3 DNA is TGTGCCAGCAGCGTAGGTGTCGGGGACACTGAAGCTTTCTTT.